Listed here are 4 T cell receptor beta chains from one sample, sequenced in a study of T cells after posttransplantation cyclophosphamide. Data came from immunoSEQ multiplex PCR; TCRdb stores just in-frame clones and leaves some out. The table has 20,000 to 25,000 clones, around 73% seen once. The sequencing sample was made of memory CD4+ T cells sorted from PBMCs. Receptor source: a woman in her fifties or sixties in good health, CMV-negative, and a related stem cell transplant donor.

This CDR3 reads CASTPPGRPTDTQYF. For the CDR3, the DNA is TGTGCCAGTACCCCCCCCGGCAGGCCTACAGATACGCAGTATTTT. The chain has TRBV19 and TRBJ2-3; D call uncertain. The germline CDR1 and CDR2 sequences are LNHDA and SQIVND (reference sequence). V was cut by 7 bases and J by 3 bases, with 17 bases left in between. The CDR3 consists of 15 residues.

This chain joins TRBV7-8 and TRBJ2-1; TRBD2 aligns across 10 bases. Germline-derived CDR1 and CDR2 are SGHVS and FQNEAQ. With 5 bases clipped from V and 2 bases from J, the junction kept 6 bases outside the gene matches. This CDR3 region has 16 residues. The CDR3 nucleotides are TGTGCCAGCAGCCCCCGGCTAGCGGGAGCCTACAATGAGCAGTTCTTC. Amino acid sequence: CASSPRLAGAYNEQFF.

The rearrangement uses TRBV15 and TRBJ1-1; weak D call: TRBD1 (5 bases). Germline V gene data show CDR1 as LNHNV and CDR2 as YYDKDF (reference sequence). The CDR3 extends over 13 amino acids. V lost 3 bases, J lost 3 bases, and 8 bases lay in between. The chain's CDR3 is CATSRTAYTEAFF. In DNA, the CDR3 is TGTGCCACCAGCAGGACAGCTTACACTGAAGCTTTCTTT.

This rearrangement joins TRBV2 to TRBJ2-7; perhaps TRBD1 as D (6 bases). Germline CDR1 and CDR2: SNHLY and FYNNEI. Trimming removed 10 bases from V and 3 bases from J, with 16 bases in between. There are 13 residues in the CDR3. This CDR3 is CATEGVGSYEQYF. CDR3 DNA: TGTGCCACCGAGGGGGTCGGTAGCTACGAGCAGTACTTC.